The next 28 T cell receptor beta chains were all read from a single sample in a study of T-cell reconstitution after alpha-beta-depleted transplantation in children. Unique molecular identifiers were built into the TCRbeta library. TCRdb reprocessed the PCR reads with MiXCR, giving one entry per CDR3 protein. The sample carries about 980,000 distinct CDR3 sequences, less than 30% recorded once. The input for sequencing was PBMCs, mostly from graft donor cells, taken 360 days after TCRalphabeta/CD19-depleted stem cell transplant. The source of these receptors is a boy in the first two years of life who had a stem cell transplant for SCID, so the T cells may come from the graft donor.

This clonotype was counted a few times. V usage is TRBV20-1 and J usage is TRBJ2-1; D remains ambiguous. V was trimmed by 6 bases and J by 3 bases, leaving 15 bases between them. CDR3 size: 14 residues. Germline values: CDR1 DFQATT, CDR2 SNEGSKA (reference sequence). The CDR3 protein is CSAEGFSDYNEQFF. The CDR3 nucleotides are TGCAGTGCAGAAGGTTTTTCGGACTACAATGAGCAGTTCTTC.

CDR3 coding DNA: TGCGCCGAGGGCGGGGGGATTTACGAGCAGTACTTC. Translation gives CAEGGGIYEQYF. The V and J genes are TRBV10-2 and TRBJ2-7; 8 nucleotides agree with TRBD2. Looked up from germline, CDR1 is WSHSY and CDR2 is SAAADI. The CDR3 is made up of 12 amino acids. V lost 11 bases, J lost 4 bases, and 7 bases stayed unmatched.

A few counts support this clonotype. The chain is built from TRBV10-3 and TRBJ2-7; TRBD2 agrees at 7 bases. The trim removed 6 bases at V and 0 bases at J, leaving 5 bases unmatched. Looked up from germline, CDR1 is ENHRY and CDR2 is SYGVKD. The CDR3 extends over 14 amino acids. The CDR3 spells CAIRTGTTSYEQYF. Here the CDR3 DNA reads TGTGCCATCAGAACCGGGACTACCTCCTACGAGCAGTACTTC.

J is TRBJ1-1 and V is TRBV7-8; D is possibly TRBD1 (5 bases). V was clipped by 2 bases and J by 0 bases, with 22 bases between them. Germline CDR1 reads SGHVS; CDR2 reads FQNEAQ. The CDR3 has 19 amino acids. The DNA for the CDR3 is TGTGCCAGCAGCTTATCGGGACCCCCGGTGGGGTTAATGAACACTGAAGCTTTCTTT. Translation: CASSLSGPPVGLMNTEAFF.

V usage is TRBV13 and J usage is TRBJ2-3; tentatively, D is TRBD2 (5 bases). The V gene lost 7 bases and the J gene lost 5 bases, with 13 bases spanning the gap. Germline V gives CDR1 PRHDT, CDR2 FYEKMQ (reference sequence). This CDR3 comprises 13 residues. In DNA, the CDR3 is TGTGCCAGCATCCAAAGCGGAGGAGATACGCAGTATTTT. As protein: CASIQSGGDTQYF.

The gene calls are TRBV20-1 and TRBJ1-2; a weak D match, TRBD1 (6 bases). Germline lookup yields CDR1 DFQATT and CDR2 SNEGSKA (reference sequence). There are 16 residues in the CDR3. The germline V and J ends were trimmed by 0 bases and 4 bases, with 18 bases remaining between them. Here the CDR3 reads CSARETGGPSTYGYTF. As DNA, the CDR3 is TGCAGTGCTAGAGAGACGGGGGGCCCCAGCACCTATGGCTACACCTTC.

In this sample, this clonotype turned up a few times. V usage is TRBV20-1 and J usage is TRBJ2-7, with D tentatively TRBD2 (5 bases). Germline CDR1 DFQATT, CDR2 SNEGSKA (reference sequence). CDR3 size: 15 residues. V shed 3 bases and J shed 1 base, with 16 bases lying between them. For the CDR3, the DNA is TGCAGTGCTAGGGCCCCGCCGCGGGTATCCTACGAGCAGTACTTC. This codes for CSARAPPRVSYEQYF.

The chain is built from TRBV6-1 and TRBJ2-2, with 7 bases identical to TRBD2. The CDR3 extends over 16 amino acids. Germline V lookup: CDR1 MNHNS, CDR2 SASEGT. The ends lost 6 bases at V and 4 bases at J; junction bases unmatched: 11. The CDR3 loop is CASSPAAGVFTGELFF. The CDR3 nucleotides are TGTGCCAGCAGCCCAGCCGCGGGGGTTTTCACCGGGGAGCTGTTTTTT.

This clonotype has a handful of counts. This rearrangement joins TRBV12-3 or TRBV12-4 to TRBJ2-3; D perhaps matches TRBD2 (6 bases). Trimming took 5 bases from V and 4 from J, leaving 16 bases between them. The CDR3 covers 15 residues. As DNA, the CDR3 is TGTGCCAGCAGTCCGGGACTGCCGGAGTCAGATACGCAGTATTTT. It translates to CASSPGLPESDTQYF.

This clonotype was seen a handful of times. The gene calls are TRBV20-1 and TRBJ2-5, with 7 nucleotides matching TRBD2. CDR3 size: 12 residues. V lost 7 bases, J lost 0 bases, and 2 bases stayed unmatched. The V gene's germline CDR1 is DFQATT and CDR2 SNEGSKA (reference sequence). This chain's CDR3 is CSVAGDQETQYF. DNA of the CDR3: TGCAGTGTTGCGGGGGACCAAGAGACCCAGTACTTC.

This clonotype appeared many times. CDR3 sequence (DNA): TGTGCCAGCAGTTCGGTAGCTGGTGGTACAGATACGCAGTATTTT. Translation gives CASSSVAGGTDTQYF. The chain employs TRBV27 and TRBJ2-3, with D unclear. V gave up 4 bases and J gave up 3 bases, with 14 bases separating them. This CDR3 region has 15 residues. Germline V gene data show CDR1 as MNHEY and CDR2 as SMNVEV (reference sequence).

The CDR3 coding sequence is TGCAGTGCTAGAGACCCCCTTCCCATGGGCGTGGGGCAGTTCTTC. Its translation is CSARDPLPMGVGQFF. This sequence joins TRBV20-1 and TRBJ2-1; D uncertain. This CDR3 comprises 15 residues. V was trimmed by 0 bases and J by 12 bases, leaving 21 bases between them. Germline CDR1 DFQATT, CDR2 SNEGSKA (reference sequence).

This clonotype has just a few counts. The rearrangement uses TRBV6-1 and TRBJ1-1, with D possibly TRBD1 on 6 matching bases. Trimming took off 7 bases at V and 4 bases at J, with 22 bases between the two ends. The CDR3 spans 16 residues. Germline loops: CDR1 MNHNS, CDR2 SASEGT. The CDR3 coding sequence is TGTGCCAGCACCATTAGGGTTGGGGGGCGGATCACTGAAGCTTTCTTT. Encoded protein: CASTIRVGGRITEAFF.

This clonotype was observed a handful of times. The genes are TRBV5-1 and TRBJ2-7; 7 nucleotides line up with TRBD1. Germline V gene sequence: CDR1 SGHRS, CDR2 YFSETQ. The CDR3 length is 13 residues. V was clipped by 4 bases and J by 4 bases; unmatched bases: 5. The CDR3 nucleotides read TGCGCCAGCAGCACCTGGACAGGTTACGAGCAGTACTTC. This encodes CASSTWTGYEQYF.

This clonotype was detected a few times. No DNA is shown, since the ends of the CDR3 on it are uncertain; the CDR3 is the one TCRdb lists. This sequence joins TRBV27 and TRBJ2-7; the table gives TRBD1 as D, unverified against the DNA. A total of 13 residues make up the CDR3, ends included. The germline V gene encodes CDR1 MNHEY and CDR2 SMNVEV (reference sequence). The CDR3 is CASSFGAGYEQYF.

This clonotype was detected a few times. The V gene is TRBV6-1, the J gene TRBJ2-7; 7 nucleotides align to TRBD1. The germline V gene has CDR1 MNHNS and CDR2 SASEGT. The CDR3 has 11 residues. V shed 8 bases and J 11 bases; nucleotides not matched to a gene: 9. The CDR3 region has the DNA TGTGCCAGCCACCTCGGACAGGTTGAGTACTTC. It translates to CASHLGQVEYF.

This clonotype was counted many times. The junction departs from germline at one end; a sequencing error may be responsible. The chain has TRBV5-1 and TRBJ1-1, with D possibly TRBD1 on 6 matching bases. Germline V CDR1 and CDR2: SGHRS, YFSETQ. CDR3 length: 14 residues. CDR3 amino acids: CASSSGGGNTEAFF. DNA for the CDR3: TGTGCCAGCAGTTCCGGGGGCGGGAACACTGAAGCTTTCTTT.

In its sample, this clonotype was seen a few times. The CDR3 region is CASSSRQGGTQYF. The CDR3 nucleotides read TGCGCCAGCAGCTCCCGACAGGGGGGGACCCAGTACTTC. This chain uses TRBV5-1 with TRBJ2-5; 9 nucleotides line up with TRBD1. This CDR3 is built from 13 residues. Germline-derived CDR1 and CDR2 are SGHRS and YFSETQ. V was pared by 3 bases and J by 7 bases, with 4 bases of the junction left unmatched.

V and J are TRBV6-5 and TRBJ1-1; tentative D call: TRBD1 (5 bases). Germline assignment: CDR1 MNHEY and CDR2 SVGAGI. The V end lost 6 bases, the J end lost 1 base, and 15 bases lay between the germline ends. The CDR3 loop spans 15 amino acids. The CDR3: CASRLVAGGNTEAFF. The DNA of the CDR3 is TGTGCCAGCAGACTCGTCGCGGGGGGGAACACTGAAGCTTTCTTT.

The chain is built from TRBV5-4 and TRBJ2-5; TRBD2 matches at 12 bases. The length of the CDR3 is 18 residues. Trimming at V came to 3 bases and at J to 1 base, leaving 10 bases not matched to a gene. The germline gives CDR1 SGHNT, CDR2 YYREEE (reference sequence). The CDR3 is CASSSPGLAGLFQETQYF. DNA for the CDR3: TGTGCCAGCAGCTCACCGGGACTAGCGGGCCTATTCCAAGAGACCCAGTACTTC.

J is TRBJ2-5 and V is TRBV7-2; D gene ambiguous. Trimming left V 1 base short and J 3 bases short, with 9 bases between. The CDR3 has 14 residues. Germline V gene lookup returns CDR1 SGHTA and CDR2 FQGNSA. CDR3 nucleotides: TGTGCCAGCAGCTTAGATAACAGAGAAGAGACCCAGTACTTC. The encoded protein is CASSLDNREETQYF.

The V and J genes are TRBV12-3 or TRBV12-4 and TRBJ2-2, with D possibly being TRBD2 (6 bases). V lost 10 bases, J lost 7 bases, and 19 bases lay in between. This CDR3 has 14 amino acids. The CDR3 sequence: CATVEGVIVGELFF. The CDR3 coding sequence is TGTGCCACCGTGGAGGGAGTTATCGTCGGGGAGCTGTTTTTT.

This clonotype was found a few times. V is TRBV4-2 and J is TRBJ2-3; 9 bases align to TRBD2. Germline trimming cut 0 bases from V and 0 bases from J; bases unmatched to any gene: 4. Germline CDR1 LGHNA, CDR2 YNFKEQ. CDR3 length: 17 amino acids. CDR3 in amino acids: CASSQDPAGGSTDTQYF. CDR3 DNA: TGTGCCAGCAGCCAAGATCCGGCGGGGGGGAGCACAGATACGCAGTATTTT.

The rearrangement joins TRBV4-2 to TRBJ2-2, with 7 bases fitting TRBD1. V shed 6 bases and J 1 base; nucleotides not matched to a gene: 17. Germline V CDR1 and CDR2: LGHNA, YNFKEQ. This CDR3 has 19 residues. CDR3 in DNA: TGTGCCAGCAGTCCCACTCAAACCGGGACAGCCCTGAACACCGGGGAGCTGTTTTTT. Its translation is CASSPTQTGTALNTGELFF.

This clonotype was seen a handful of times. In DNA form, the CDR3 reads TGTGCCAGCAGCTCCGACTCCCCTAGCACAGATACGCAGTATTTT. Translation: CASSSDSPSTDTQYF. The V gene is TRBV5-6, the J gene TRBJ2-3; the D is unclear. The CDR3 extends over 15 amino acids. Trimming left V 3 bases short and J 0 bases short, with 11 bases between. Germline values: CDR1 SGHDT, CDR2 YYEEEE. The variable domain in full, completed from reference TRBV5-6 and TRBJ2-3, reads DAGVTQSPTHLIKTRGQQVTLRCSPKSGHDTVSWYQQALGQGPQFIFQYYEEEERQRGNFPDRFSGHQFPNYSSELNVNALLLGDSALYLCASSSDSPSTDTQYFGPGTRLTVL.

This clonotype occurred a few times. The rearrangement joins TRBV20-1 to TRBJ1-1, with D possibly being TRBD1 (6 bases). Deletions cut 3 bases from V and 8 bases from J, with 16 bases between. CDR1 is DFQATT, CDR2 SNEGSKA, per germline (reference sequence). The CDR3 is made up of 13 amino acids. CDR3 bases: TGCAGTGCTAGGCGGGAGGGGGGCGGCGAAGCTTTCTTT. Translating gives CSARREGGGEAFF.

This chain's CDR3 is CASSLYIGSPGQFF. CDR3 nucleotides: TGTGCCAGCAGCTTATATATCGGTAGCCCAGGGCAGTTCTTC. The gene calls are TRBV11-2 and TRBJ2-1; D is unresolved. Germline V gene data show CDR1 as SGHAT and CDR2 as FQNNGV. V dropped 2 bases and J dropped 12 bases, with 17 bases sitting between them. The CDR3 runs to 14 residues.

This clonotype has a handful of counts. This chain joins TRBV15 and TRBJ2-3; the match to TRBD1 covers 8 bases. Germline lookup yields CDR1 LNHNV and CDR2 YYDKDF (reference sequence). J gave up 2 bases and V 1 base, and 2 bases lay outside the gene matches. The CDR3 runs to 15 residues. CDR3 DNA sequence: TGTGCCACCAGCAGAGGACAGGGGCTCACAGATACGCAGTATTTT. Translation: CATSRGQGLTDTQYF.